This T cell receptor beta chain was sequenced during a study of shared clonotypes between healthy human individuals. At the level of the study: Per donor, three plates held CD4 naive cells, three held CD4 memory, two held CD8 naive and one held CD8 memory. Notes on the study in general: Limited genetic and exposure-history diversity came from having few donors. Non-shared clonotypes were found to have lower generation probabilities than the clonotypes that were shared by all four of the sorted-subset donors.

Comment on this clone: Antigen: not known. This sample also contains other DNA sequences that code for the same CDR3.

This CDR3 comprises 12 residues. The V gene's germline CDR1 is MGHDK and CDR2 SYGVNS. Trimming removed 11 bases from V and 4 bases from J, with 15 bases in between. Measured with immunoSEQ multiplex PCR; TCRdb has only the in-frame clones, and not every one. The repertoire includes approximately 980,000 clones, 60% to 85% of them detected once, and about 1.5% sits in the top ten. V gene TRBV25-1 combines with J gene TRBJ2-7, with D possibly matching TRBD1 (6 bases). This receptor was obtained from a man aged 18 to 35 in good health. Sequencing was performed on memory CD4+ T cells sorted from blood. The subset is: CD45RA-negative fraction. The CDR3 coding sequence is TGTGCCTCGCGAGGGGGAAGTTACGAGCAGTACTTC. This encodes CASRGGSYEQYF.